This T cell receptor beta chain emerged from a study of Graves' ophthalmopathy and Graves' hyperthyroidism. In the study overall: At initial diagnosis, peripheral blood was obtained, and this preceded any treatment.

Amplifying from RNA transcripts, the study obtained TCR beta CDR3 regions. RT-PCR with HTBI primers came first, then second-round multiplex PCR. A single record per CDR3 protein comes from TCRdb applying MiXCR to the multiplex PCR reads. The sample shows about 740,000 distinct CDR3 sequences, approximately 40% of them seen only once. Trimming left V 6 bases short and J 3 bases short, with 15 bases between. CDR3 length: 14 residues. The V gene's germline CDR1 is SNHLY and CDR2 FYNNEI. In donors with ophthalmopathy, activity was moderate-to-severe, with CAS ≥3, NOSPECS ≥4 and duration under 3 months. Diagnoses were established from clinical symptoms, serum thyroxine, TRAb, thyroid ultrasound and orbital computed tomography. The PBMC fraction was derived from over 9 ml of fresh peripheral blood.

V and J are TRBV2 and TRBJ2-7; the D gene could be TRBD1 or TRBD2 (5 bases each). Material: peripheral blood. The clonotype was recovered from an adult man with Graves' ophthalmopathy. This CDR3 reads CASSRSEGFYEQYF. CDR3 nucleotide sequence: TGTGCCAGCAGCCGAAGCGAGGGGTTCTACGAGCAGTACTTC.